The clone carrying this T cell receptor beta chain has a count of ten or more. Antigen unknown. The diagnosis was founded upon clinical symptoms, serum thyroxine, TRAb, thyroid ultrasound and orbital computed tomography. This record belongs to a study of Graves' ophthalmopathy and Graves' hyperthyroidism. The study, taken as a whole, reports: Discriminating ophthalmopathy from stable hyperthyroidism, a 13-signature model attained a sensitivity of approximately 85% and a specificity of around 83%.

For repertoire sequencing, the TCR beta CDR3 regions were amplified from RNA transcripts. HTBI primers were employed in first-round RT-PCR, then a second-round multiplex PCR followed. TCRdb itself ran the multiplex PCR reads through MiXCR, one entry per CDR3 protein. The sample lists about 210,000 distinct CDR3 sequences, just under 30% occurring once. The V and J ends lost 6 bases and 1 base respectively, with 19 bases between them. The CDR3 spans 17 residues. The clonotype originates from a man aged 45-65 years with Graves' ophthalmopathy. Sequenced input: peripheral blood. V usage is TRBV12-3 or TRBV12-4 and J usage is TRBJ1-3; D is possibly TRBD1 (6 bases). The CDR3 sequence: CASRTAGTKKSGNTIYF. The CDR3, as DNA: TGTGCCAGCAGGACAGCCGGGACAAAAAAATCTGGAAACACCATATATTTT.